These T cell receptor beta chains were read from a single sample in a study of cytomegalovirus exposure and HLA in healthy donors. TCRdb's table, derived via immunoSEQ multiplex PCR, lists solely in-frame clones and lacks some. The data show around 170,000 clones, about four fifths seen once. Sequencing used PBMCs. All receptors come from a woman in her fifties or sixties in good health and CMV-seronegative. CDR3s include the opening cysteine and the closing phenylalanine or tryptophan. Each record gives: D gene, J gene, CDR3 length, V gene, clone size, CDR3 DNA, CDR3 protein. D genes are given only for firm matches. The size of a clone is reported for some rows only, either as once, few or many, or as a class for expanded clones.

>-|TRBJ2-7|15|TRBV5-1|-
TGCGCCAGCAGCTTGAGGCGGGCAGCCGCCTACGAGCAGTACTTC
CASSLRRAAAYEQYF
>TRBD1|TRBJ1-2|15|TRBV28|once
TGTGCCAGCAGTGAAGGACAGGGACGAAACTATGGCTACACCTTC
CASSEGQGRNYGYTF
>TRBD1|TRBJ2-3|14|TRBV30|-
TGTGCCTGGGTGGAGGGACAGGGGGGGGATACGCAGTATTTT
CAWVEGQGGDTQYF
>-|TRBJ2-3|15|TRBV5-4|-
TGTGCCAGCAGCTTATCGACGCTAGCCTCAGATACGCAGTATTTT
CASSLSTLASDTQYF
>-|TRBJ1-2|11|TRBV27|-
TGTGCCAGCAGGGCGGAGGGTGGCTACACCTTC
CASRAEGGYTF
>TRBD1|TRBJ2-2|15|TRBV19|-
TGTGCCAGTAGTGCCGACAGGGGTGTCACCGGGGAGCTGTTTTTT
CASSADRGVTGELFF
>TRBD2|TRBJ2-3|20|TRBV4-3|-
TGCGCCAGCAGCCCAGGGGAGGGTTTAGCGGGAAACTATGGCACAGATACGCAGTATTTT
CASSPGEGLAGNYGTDTQYF
>-|TRBJ1-2|17|TRBV27|-
TGTGCCAGCAGTTCCCCGGGACTCGCGACCTGGGGCTATGGCTACACCTTC
CASSSPGLATWGYGYTF
>-|TRBJ2-7|15|TRBV28|-
TGTGCCAGCAGCCCCCCCAGGGGAGTCACCTACGAGCAGTACTTC
CASSPPRGVTYEQYF
>TRBD1|TRBJ1-1|14|TRBV7-6|once
TGTGCCAGCAGCTTAGGGCAGGGGGCCTCTGAAGCTTTCTTT
CASSLGQGASEAFF
>-|TRBJ2-7|16|TRBV10-2|-
TGCGCCAGCAGTGAGTATCCTCCTCCAGGGTTCTACGAGCAGTACTTC
CASSEYPPPGFYEQYF
>-|TRBJ1-4|13|TRBV30|-
TGTGCCTGGAGTGTAGGGGCTGGTGAAAAACTGTTTTTT
CAWSVGAGEKLFF
>-|TRBJ2-7|15|TRBV18|-
TGTGCCAGCTCACCCTTAGACAGGAGCTCCTACGAGCAGTACTTC
CASSPLDRSSYEQYF
>-|TRBJ2-2|17|TRBV19|-
TGTGCCAGTAGTATGGGAACACGGACAGCTAACACCGGGGAGCTGTTTTTT
CASSMGTRTANTGELFF
>-|TRBJ2-1|16|TRBV7-5|-
TGTGCCAGAAGCTTAACTGATCGGGGGCGGGGGAGTGAGCAGTTCTTC
CARSLTDRGRGSEQFF
>-|TRBJ2-1|14|TRBV30|-
TGTGCCTGGGAGCCGGGACTTGGTACAATCCTGCAGTTCTTC
CAWEPGLGTILQFF
>TRBD2|TRBJ2-7|14|TRBV28|-
TGTGCCAGCAGGACTAGCGGGAGAGCCTACGAGCAGTACTTC
CASRTSGRAYEQYF
>TRBD1|TRBJ2-7|14|TRBV19|-
TGTGCCACTTCATTACTGGACAGGGCCGACGAGCAGTACTTC
CATSLLDRADEQYF
>TRBD1|TRBJ1-1|14|TRBV28|-
TGTGCCAGCAGTTCACAGGGGACGGGCACTGAAGCTTTCTTT
CASSSQGTGTEAFF
>TRBD1|TRBJ1-1|11|TRBV6-4|-
TGTGCCACCCGACAGGGGGCTGAAGCTTTCTTT
CATRQGAEAFF
>-|TRBJ1-1|12|TRBV2|-
TGTGCCAGCAGAACAGCGAACACTGAAGCTTTCTTT
CASRTANTEAFF
>TRBD1|TRBJ2-5|16|TRBV7-7|-
TGTGCCAGCAGCTTAGCGCGGACAGGGGGCCAAGAGACCCAGTACTTC
CASSLARTGGQETQYF
>-|TRBJ1-2|13|TRBV2|-
TGTGCCAGCAGTGAAGTAGCCAGCTATGGCTACACCTTC
CASSEVASYGYTF
>-|TRBJ2-2|13|TRBV27|-
TGTGCCAGCAGTTTAGGCCTCACCGGGGAGCTGTTTTTT
CASSLGLTGELFF
>-|TRBJ1-1|14|TRBV6-5|-
TGTGCCAGCAGTTACTCGTATCGTCAGGCTGAAGCTTTCTTT
CASSYSYRQAEAFF
>TRBD1|TRBJ1-2|17|TRBV15|once
TGTGCCACCAGCGGTGGACAGGGGGCTTCGGGGATTTATGGCTACACCTTC
CATSGGQGASGIYGYTF
>TRBD1|TRBJ2-7|13|TRBV7-9|-
TGTGCCAGCAGCCCGCGACAGGGACCCGAGCAGTACTTC
CASSPRQGPEQYF
>-|TRBJ2-2|16|TRBV5-1|-
TGCGCCAGCAGCTTTTCCCGAGGCCCGAACACCGGGGAGCTGTTTTTT
CASSFSRGPNTGELFF